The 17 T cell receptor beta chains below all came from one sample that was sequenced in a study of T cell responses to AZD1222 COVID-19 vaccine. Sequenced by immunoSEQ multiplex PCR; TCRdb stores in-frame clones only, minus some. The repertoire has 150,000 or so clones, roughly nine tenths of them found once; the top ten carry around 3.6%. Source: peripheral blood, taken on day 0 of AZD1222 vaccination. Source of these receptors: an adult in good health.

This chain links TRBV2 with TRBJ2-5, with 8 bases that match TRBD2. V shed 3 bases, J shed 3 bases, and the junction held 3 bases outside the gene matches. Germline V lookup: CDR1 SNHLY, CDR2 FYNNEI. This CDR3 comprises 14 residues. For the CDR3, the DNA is TGTGCCAGCAGTGAGATAGCGGGGAAAGAGACCCAGTACTTC. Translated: CASSEIAGKETQYF.

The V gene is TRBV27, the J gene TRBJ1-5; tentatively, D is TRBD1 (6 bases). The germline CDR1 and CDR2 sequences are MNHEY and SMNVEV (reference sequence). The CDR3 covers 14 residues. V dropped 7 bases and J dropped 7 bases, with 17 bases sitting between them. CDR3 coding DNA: TGTGCCAGCACCAAAACGGGGGGGCACCAGCCCCAGCATTTT. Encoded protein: CASTKTGGHQPQHF.

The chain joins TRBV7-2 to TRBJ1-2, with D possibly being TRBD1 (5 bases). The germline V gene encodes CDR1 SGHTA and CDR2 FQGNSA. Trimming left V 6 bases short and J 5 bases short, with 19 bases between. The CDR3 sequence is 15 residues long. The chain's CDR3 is CASSAGTPRTYGYTF. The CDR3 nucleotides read TGTGCCAGCAGTGCCGGGACTCCCCGAACTTATGGCTACACCTTC. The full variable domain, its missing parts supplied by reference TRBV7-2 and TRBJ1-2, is GAGVSQSPSNKVTEKGKDVELRCDPISGHTALYWYRQSLGQGLEFLIYFQGNSAPDKSGLPSDRFSAERTGGSVSTLTIQRTQQEDSAVYLCASSAGTPRTYGYTFGSGTRLTVV.

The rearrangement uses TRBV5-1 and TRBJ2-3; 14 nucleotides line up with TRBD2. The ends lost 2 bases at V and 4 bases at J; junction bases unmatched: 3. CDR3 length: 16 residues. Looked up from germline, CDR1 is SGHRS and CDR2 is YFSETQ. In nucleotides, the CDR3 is TGCGCCAGCAGCTTCGGGACTAGCGGGAGTCCAGATACGCAGTATTTT. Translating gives CASSFGTSGSPDTQYF.

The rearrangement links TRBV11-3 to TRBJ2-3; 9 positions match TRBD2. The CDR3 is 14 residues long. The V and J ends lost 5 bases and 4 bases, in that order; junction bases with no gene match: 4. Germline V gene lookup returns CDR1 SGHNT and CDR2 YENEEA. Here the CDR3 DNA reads TGTGCCAGCAGCGGGGTAGCGGGGGCAGATACGCAGTATTTT. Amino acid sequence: CASSGVAGADTQYF.

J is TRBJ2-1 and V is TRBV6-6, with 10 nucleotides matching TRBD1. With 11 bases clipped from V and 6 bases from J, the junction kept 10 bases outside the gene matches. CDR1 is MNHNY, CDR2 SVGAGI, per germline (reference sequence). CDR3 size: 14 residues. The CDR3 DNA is TGTGCCGTAAGAAGGGGACAGGGGATCAATGAGCAGTTCTTC. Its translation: CAVRRGQGINEQFF.

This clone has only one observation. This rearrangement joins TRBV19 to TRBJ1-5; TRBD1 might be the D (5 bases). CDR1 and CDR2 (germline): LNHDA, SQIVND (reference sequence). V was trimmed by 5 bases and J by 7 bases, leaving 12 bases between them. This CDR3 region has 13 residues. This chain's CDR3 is CASSLGTRQPQHF. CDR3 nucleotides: TGTGCCAGTAGTCTTGGGACCCGACAGCCCCAGCATTTT.

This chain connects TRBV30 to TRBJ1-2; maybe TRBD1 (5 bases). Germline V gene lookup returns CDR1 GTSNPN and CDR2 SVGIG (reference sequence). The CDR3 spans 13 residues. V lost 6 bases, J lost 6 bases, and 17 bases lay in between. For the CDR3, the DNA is TGTGCCTGTGATGGGGGGGTATTACATGGCTACACCTTC. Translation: CACDGGVLHGYTF.

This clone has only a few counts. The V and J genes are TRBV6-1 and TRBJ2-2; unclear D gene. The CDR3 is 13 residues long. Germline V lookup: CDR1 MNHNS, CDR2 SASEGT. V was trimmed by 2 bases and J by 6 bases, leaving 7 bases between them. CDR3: CASSESMAGELFF. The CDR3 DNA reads TGTGCCAGCAGTGAAAGCATGGCCGGGGAGCTGTTTTTT.

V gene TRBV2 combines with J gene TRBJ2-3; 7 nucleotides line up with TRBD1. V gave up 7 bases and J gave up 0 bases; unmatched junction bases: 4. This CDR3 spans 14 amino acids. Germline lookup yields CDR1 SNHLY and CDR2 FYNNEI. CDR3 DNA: TGTGCCAGCACCCGGACAGGTAGCACAGATACGCAGTATTTT. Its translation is CASTRTGSTDTQYF.

The CDR3, as DNA: TGTGCCACCGGACTGCGACCCTACAATGAGCAGTTCTTC. This translates into CATGLRPYNEQFF. The chain joins TRBV11-2 to TRBJ2-1, with D tentatively TRBD2 (5 bases). Per germline, CDR1 SGHAT and CDR2 FQNNGV. V was clipped by 10 bases and J by 2 bases, with 12 bases between them. The CDR3 loop spans 13 amino acids.

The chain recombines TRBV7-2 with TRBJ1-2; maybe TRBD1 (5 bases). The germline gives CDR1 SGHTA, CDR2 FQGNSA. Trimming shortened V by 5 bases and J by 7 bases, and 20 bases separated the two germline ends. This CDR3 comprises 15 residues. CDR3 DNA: TGTGCCAGCAGCCGCGCCAGGGAAGATACGCGTGGCTACACCTTC. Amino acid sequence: CASSRAREDTRGYTF. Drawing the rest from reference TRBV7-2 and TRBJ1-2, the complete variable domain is GAGVSQSPSNKVTEKGKDVELRCDPISGHTALYWYRQSLGQGLEFLIYFQGNSAPDKSGLPSDRFSAERTGGSVSTLTIQRTQQEDSAVYLCASSRAREDTRGYTFGSGTRLTVV.

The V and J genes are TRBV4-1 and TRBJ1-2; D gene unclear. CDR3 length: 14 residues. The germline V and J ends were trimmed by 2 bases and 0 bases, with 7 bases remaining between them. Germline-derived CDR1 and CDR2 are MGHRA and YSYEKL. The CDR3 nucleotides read TGCGCCAGCAGCCAACAGGCAGCTAACTATGGCTACACCTTC. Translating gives CASSQQAANYGYTF.

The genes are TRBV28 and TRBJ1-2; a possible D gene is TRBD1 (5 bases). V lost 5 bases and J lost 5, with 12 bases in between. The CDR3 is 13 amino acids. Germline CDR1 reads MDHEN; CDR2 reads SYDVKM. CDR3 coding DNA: TGTGCCAGCAGTCTCCGGGGCAGGTATGGCTACACCTTC. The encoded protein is CASSLRGRYGYTF.

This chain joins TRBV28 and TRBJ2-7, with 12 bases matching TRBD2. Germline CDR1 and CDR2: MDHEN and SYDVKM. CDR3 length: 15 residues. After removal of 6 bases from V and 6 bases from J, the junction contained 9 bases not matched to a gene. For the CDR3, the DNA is TGTGCCAGCAGGAGGGAAGGACTAGCGGGATCCGAGCAGTACTTC. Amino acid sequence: CASRREGLAGSEQYF.

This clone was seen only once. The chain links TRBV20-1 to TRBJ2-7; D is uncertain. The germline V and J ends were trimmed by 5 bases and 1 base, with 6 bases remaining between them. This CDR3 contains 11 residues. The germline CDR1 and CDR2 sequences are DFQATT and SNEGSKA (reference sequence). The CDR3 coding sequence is TGCAGTGCTGGGGATTCCTACGAGCAGTACTTC. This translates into CSAGDSYEQYF.

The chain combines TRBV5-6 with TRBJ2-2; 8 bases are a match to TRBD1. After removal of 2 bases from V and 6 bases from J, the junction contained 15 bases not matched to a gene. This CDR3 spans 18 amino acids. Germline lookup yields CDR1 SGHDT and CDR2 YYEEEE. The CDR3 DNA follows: TGTGCCAGCAGCTTCCGTAGGACAGGGTTTTTGGCCGCCGGGGAGCTGTTTTTT. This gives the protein CASSFRRTGFLAAGELFF.